This T cell receptor (beta chain) was observed in a study of T cells after yellow fever vaccination. General study results and limits: Subsequent to the booster, the majority of primary-vaccination clones reappeared (96% CD4, 88% CD8).

The CDR3 has 14 residues. Looked up from germline, CDR1 is SGHRS and CDR2 is YFSETQ. Trimming pared 0 bases from V and 2 bases from J, leaving 9 bases between. TCRdb passed the 5' RACE reads through MiXCR, listing each CDR3 protein once. The table includes about 360,000 distinct CDR3 sequences, roughly 6.2% detected once. This clonotype was recorded many times. Antigen unknown. This TCR was sampled from a man aged 25 to 40 who received the YFV17D yellow fever vaccine. This rearrangement joins TRBV5-1 to TRBJ2-7, with D hard to call. The sequences come from PBMCs, collected 5 days after the yellow fever booster vaccination. The CDR3 nucleotides are TGCGCCAGCAGCTTGGGGCAGGACCCCTACGAGCAGTACTTC. As protein: CASSLGQDPYEQYF.